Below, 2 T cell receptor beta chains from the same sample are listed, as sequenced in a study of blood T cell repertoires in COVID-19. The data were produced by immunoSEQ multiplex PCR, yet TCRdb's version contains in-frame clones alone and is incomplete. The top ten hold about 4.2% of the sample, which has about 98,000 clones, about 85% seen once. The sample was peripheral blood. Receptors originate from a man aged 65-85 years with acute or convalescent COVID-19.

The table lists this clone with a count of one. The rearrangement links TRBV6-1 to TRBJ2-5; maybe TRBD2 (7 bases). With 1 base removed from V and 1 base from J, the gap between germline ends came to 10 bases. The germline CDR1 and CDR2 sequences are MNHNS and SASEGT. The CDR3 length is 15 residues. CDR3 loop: CASSEGGGGQETQYF. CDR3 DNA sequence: TGTGCCAGCAGTGAAGGGGGAGGGGGCCAAGAGACCCAGTACTTC.

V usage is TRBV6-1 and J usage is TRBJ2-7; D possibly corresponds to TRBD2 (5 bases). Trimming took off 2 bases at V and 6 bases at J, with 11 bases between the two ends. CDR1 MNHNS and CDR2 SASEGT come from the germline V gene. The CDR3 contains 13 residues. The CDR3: CASSELRRGEQYV. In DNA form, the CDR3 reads TGTGCCAGCAGTGAACTCCGCCGGGGCGAGCAGTACGTC.